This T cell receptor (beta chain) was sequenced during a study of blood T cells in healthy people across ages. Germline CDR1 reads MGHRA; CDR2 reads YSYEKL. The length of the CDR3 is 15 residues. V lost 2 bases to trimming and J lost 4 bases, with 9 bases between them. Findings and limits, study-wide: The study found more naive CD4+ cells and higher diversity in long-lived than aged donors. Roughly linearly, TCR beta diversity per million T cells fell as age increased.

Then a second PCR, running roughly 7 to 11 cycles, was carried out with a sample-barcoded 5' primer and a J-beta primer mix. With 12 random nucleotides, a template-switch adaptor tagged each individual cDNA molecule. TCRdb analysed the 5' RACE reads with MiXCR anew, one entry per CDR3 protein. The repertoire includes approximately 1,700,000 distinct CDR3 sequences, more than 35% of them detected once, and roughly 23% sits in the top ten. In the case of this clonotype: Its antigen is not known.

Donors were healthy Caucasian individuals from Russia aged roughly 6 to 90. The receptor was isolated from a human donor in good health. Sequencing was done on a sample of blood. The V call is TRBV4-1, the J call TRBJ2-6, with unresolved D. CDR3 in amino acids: CASSQHAAGANVLTF. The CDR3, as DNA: TGCGCCAGCAGCCAACACGCGGCGGGGGCCAACGTCCTGACTTTC.